This TCR beta chain was sequenced for a study of early stage breast cancer tumors. This clone was seen a single time. Its cognate antigen is unknown. The repertoire was sequenced with immunoSEQ multiplex PCR; TCRdb's copy has only in-frame clones and lacks some. Of around 28,000 clones in the sample, roughly four fifths were seen once. Findings and caveats of the study: Enriched TCRB sequences shared across patients were mostly commonly generated sequences.

The germline V and J ends were trimmed by 7 bases and 1 base, with 16 bases remaining between them. The CDR3 length is 15 residues. CDR1 is MNHEY and CDR2 is SMNVEV in the germline V gene (reference sequence). V usage is TRBV27 and J usage is TRBJ1-1, with TRBD1 as a possible D gene (6 bases). This sequence originates from a person aged 25-39 years with breast cancer. Input material: breast tumor tissue. In DNA form, the CDR3 reads TGTGCCAGCATATATTGGGGGCCGTGGAACACTGAAGCTTTCTTT. It encodes CASIYWGPWNTEAFF.